This TCR beta chain originates from a study of blood T cell repertoires in COVID-19. Study-level background: From T cells, B-cell-depleted T cells, or PBMCs came the material, which was cDNA or gDNA.

Original handling: For nucleated cells, counts were estimated from reference gene primer amplification. Sequencing was performed with immunoSEQ multiplex PCR; in TCRdb, only in-frame clones are kept and a portion is missing. The DNA was the basis for D and trimming; V, J and clone size are from that table. The sample shows roughly 67,000 clones, 70% to 90% of them seen only once. This clone was found a few times. Material for sequencing was peripheral blood. The TCR comes from a man aged 50 to 60 with acute or convalescent COVID-19.

The CDR3 DNA follows: TGTGCCAGCAGTTTAGGGAGAACCGGGGAGCTGTTTTTT. This codes for CASSLGRTGELFF. The chain is built from TRBV12-3 or TRBV12-4 and TRBJ2-2; D is undetermined. V lost 1 base and J 5 bases, leaving 5 bases between the germline ends. The CDR3 extends over 13 amino acids.